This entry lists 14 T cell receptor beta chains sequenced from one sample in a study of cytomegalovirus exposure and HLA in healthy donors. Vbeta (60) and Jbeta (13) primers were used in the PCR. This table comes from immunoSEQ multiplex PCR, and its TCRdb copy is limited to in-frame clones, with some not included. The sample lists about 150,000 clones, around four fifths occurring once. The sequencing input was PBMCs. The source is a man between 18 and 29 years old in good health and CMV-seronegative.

CDR3 sequence (DNA): TGTGCCACCAGCAGAGTCGGGGGGGCCGGCACAGATACGCAGTATTTT. This gives the protein CATSRVGGAGTDTQYF. The chain joins TRBV15 to TRBJ2-3, with 8 bases that match TRBD2. The trim removed 1 base at V and 1 base at J, leaving 4 bases unmatched. CDR1 and CDR2 (germline): LNHNV, YYDKDF (reference sequence). This CDR3 has 16 residues.

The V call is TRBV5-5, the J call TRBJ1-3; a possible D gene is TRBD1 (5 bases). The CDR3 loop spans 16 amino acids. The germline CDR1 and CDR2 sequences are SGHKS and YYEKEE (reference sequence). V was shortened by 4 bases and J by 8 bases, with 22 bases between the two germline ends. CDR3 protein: CASSPYTSRLQDTIYF. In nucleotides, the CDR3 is TGTGCCAGCAGCCCATACACTTCGCGGTTACAGGACACCATATATTTT.

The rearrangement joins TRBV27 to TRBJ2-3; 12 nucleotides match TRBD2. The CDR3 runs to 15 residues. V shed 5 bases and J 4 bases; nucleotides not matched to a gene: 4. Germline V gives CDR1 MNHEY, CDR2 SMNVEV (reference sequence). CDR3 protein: CASSPSGRAADTQYF. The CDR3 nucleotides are TGTGCCAGCAGTCCTAGCGGGAGGGCGGCAGATACGCAGTATTTT.

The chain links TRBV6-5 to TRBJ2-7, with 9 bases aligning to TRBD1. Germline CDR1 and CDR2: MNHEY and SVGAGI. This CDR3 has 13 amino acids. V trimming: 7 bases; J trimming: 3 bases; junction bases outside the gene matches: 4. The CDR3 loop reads CASIDRGGYEQYF. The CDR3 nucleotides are TGTGCCAGCATAGACAGGGGGGGCTACGAGCAGTACTTC.

Written as DNA, the CDR3 is TGCAGCGTTTCAGAGGGCCTCCCCTACAATGAGCAGTTCTTC. Protein: CSVSEGLPYNEQFF. V gene TRBV29-1 combines with J gene TRBJ2-1; tentatively, D is TRBD2 (5 bases). Germline CDR1 SQVTM, CDR2 ANQGSEA. The germline V and J ends were trimmed by 5 bases and 2 bases, with 13 bases remaining between them. The CDR3 has 14 residues.

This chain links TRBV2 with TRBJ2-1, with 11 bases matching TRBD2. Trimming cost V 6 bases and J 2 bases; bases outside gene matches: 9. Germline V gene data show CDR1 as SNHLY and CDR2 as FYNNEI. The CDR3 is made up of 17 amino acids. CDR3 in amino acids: CASSEPLTSGAYNEQFF. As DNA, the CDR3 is TGTGCCAGCAGCGAACCGTTGACTAGCGGGGCCTACAATGAGCAGTTCTTC.

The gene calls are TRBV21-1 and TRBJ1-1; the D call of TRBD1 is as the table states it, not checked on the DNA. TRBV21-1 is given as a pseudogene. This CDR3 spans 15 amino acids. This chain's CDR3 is CASSCRQALNTEAFF. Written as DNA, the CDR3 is TGTGCCAGCAGCTGCCGACAGGCACTGAACACTGAAGCTTTCTTT.

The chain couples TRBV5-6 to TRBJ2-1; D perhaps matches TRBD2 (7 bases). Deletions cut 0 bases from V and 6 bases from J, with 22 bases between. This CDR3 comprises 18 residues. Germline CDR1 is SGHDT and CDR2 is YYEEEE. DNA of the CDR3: TGTGCCAGCAGCTTGGAATGGGGAGGGGGGCCTTCCCGCAATGAGCAGTTCTTC. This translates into CASSLEWGGGPSRNEQFF. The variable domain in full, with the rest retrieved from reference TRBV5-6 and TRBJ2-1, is DAGVTQSPTHLIKTRGQQVTLRCSPKSGHDTVSWYQQALGQGPQFIFQYYEEEERQRGNFPDRFSGHQFPNYSSELNVNALLLGDSALYLCASSLEWGGGPSRNEQFFGPGTRLTVL.

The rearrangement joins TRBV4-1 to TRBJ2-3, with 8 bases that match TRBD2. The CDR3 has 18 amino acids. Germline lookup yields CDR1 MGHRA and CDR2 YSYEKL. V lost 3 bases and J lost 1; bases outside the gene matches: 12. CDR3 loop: CASSHVDMGLVRTDTQYF. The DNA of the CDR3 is TGCGCCAGCAGCCATGTGGATATGGGACTAGTCCGCACAGATACGCAGTATTTT.

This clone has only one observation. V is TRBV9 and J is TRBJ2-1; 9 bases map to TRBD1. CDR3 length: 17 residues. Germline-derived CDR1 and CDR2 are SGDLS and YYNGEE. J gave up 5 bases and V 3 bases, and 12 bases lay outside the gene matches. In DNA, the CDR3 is TGTGCCAGCAGCGGGGGCACCGGGACAGGGTTCCACAATGAGCAGTTCTTC. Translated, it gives CASSGGTGTGFHNEQFF.

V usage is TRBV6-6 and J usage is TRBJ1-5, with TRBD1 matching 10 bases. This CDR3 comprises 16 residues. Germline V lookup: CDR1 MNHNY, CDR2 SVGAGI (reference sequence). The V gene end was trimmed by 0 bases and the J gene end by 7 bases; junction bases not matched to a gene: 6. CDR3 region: CASSYSTGQGNQPQHF. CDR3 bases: TGTGCCAGCAGTTACTCGACGGGACAGGGGAACCAGCCCCAGCATTTT.

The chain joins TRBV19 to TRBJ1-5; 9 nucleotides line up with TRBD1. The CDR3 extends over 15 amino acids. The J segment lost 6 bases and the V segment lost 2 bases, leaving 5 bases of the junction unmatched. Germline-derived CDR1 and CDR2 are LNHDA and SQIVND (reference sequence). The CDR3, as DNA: TGTGCCAGTAGTATACTGGGACAGGGCACTCAGCCCCAGCATTTT. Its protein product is CASSILGQGTQPQHF.

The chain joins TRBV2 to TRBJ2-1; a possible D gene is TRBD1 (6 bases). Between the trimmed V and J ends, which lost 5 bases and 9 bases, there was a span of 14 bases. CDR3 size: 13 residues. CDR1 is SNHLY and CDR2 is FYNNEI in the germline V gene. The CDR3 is CASSPTGLGEQFF. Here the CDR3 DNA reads TGTGCCAGCAGTCCAACAGGGTTGGGTGAGCAGTTCTTC.

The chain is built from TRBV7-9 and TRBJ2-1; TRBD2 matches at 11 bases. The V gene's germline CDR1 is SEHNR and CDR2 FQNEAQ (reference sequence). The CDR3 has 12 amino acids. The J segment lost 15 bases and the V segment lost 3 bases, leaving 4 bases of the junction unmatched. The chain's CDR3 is CASSFRLAGLFF. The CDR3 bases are TGTGCCAGCAGCTTCCGACTAGCGGGGCTGTTCTTC.